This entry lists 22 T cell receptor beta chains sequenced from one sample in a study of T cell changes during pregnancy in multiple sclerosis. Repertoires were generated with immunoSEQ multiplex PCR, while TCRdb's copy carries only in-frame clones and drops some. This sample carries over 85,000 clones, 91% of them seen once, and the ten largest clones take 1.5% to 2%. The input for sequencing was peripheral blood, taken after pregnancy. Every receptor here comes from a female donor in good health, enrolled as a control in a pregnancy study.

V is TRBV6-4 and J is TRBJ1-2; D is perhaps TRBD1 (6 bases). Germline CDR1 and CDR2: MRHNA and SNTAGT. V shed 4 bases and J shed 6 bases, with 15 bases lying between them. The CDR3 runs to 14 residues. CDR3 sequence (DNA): TGTGCCAGCAGTGCCCAAGTGGGGGCGCATGGCTACACCTTC. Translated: CASSAQVGAHGYTF.

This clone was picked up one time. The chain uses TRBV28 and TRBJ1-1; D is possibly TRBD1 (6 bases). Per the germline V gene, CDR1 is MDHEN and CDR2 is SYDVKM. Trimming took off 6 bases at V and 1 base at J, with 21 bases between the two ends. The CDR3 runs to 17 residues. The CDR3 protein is CASSLQGGGDKNTEAFF. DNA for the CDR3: TGTGCCAGCAGCCTACAGGGTGGGGGGGACAAGAACACTGAAGCTTTCTTT.

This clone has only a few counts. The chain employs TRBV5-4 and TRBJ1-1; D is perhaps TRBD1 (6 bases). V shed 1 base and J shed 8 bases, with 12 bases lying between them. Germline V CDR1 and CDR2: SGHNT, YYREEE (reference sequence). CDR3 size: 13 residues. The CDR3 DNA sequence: TGTGCCAGCAGCTTGTTGATGACAGGCGAAGCTTTCTTT. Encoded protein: CASSLLMTGEAFF.

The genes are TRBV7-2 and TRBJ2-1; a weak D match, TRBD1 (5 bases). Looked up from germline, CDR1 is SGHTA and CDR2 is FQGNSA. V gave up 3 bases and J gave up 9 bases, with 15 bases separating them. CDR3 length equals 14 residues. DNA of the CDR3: TGTGCCAGCAGCTTCGACAGCCAAGCCGGTGAGCAGTTCTTC. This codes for CASSFDSQAGEQFF.

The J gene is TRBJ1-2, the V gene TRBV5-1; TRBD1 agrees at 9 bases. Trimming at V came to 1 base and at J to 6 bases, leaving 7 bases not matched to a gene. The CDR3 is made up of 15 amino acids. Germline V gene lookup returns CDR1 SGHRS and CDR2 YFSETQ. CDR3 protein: CASSLMGQGGDGYTF. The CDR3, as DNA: TGCGCCAGCAGCTTGATGGGACAGGGAGGAGATGGCTACACCTTC.

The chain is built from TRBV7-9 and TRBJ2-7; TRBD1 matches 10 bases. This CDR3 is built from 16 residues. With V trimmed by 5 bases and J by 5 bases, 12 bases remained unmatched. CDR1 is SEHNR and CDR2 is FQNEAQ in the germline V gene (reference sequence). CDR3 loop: CASSPPGTGEGDEQYF. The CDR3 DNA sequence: TGTGCCAGCAGCCCCCCAGGGACAGGGGAGGGTGACGAGCAGTACTTC.

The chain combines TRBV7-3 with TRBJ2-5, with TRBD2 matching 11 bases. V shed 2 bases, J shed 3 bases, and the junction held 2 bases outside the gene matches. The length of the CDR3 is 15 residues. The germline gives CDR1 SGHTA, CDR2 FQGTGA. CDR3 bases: TGTGCCAGCAGCTTAGAACTAGCGGGGGAAGAGACCCAGTACTTC. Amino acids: CASSLELAGEETQYF.

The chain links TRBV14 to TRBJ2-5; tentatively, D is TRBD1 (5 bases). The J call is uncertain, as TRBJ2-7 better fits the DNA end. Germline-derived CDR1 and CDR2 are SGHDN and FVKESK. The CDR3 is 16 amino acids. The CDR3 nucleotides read TGTGCCAGCAGCCAGGGGCCCGCTTTTCTGGGCTACGAGCAGTACTTC. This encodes CASSQGPAFLGYEQYF.

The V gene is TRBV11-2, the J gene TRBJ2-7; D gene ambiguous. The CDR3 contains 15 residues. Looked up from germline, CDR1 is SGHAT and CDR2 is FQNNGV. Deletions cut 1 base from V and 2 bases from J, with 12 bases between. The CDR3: CASSLVFNNAYEQYF. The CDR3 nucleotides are TGTGCCAGCAGCTTAGTATTTAACAACGCCTACGAGCAGTACTTC.

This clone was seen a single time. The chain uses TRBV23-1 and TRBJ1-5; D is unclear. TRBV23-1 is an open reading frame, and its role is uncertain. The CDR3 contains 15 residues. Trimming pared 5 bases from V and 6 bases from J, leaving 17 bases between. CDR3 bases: TGCGCCAGCAGTAGAAGCAGTTGCCGGAGTCAGCCCCAGCATTTT. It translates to CASSRSSCRSQPQHF.

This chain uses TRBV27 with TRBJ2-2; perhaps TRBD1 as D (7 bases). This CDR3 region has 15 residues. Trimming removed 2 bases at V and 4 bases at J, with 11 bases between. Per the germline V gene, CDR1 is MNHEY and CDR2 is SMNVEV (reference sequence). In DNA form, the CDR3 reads TGTGCCAGCAGTTTACAGCAGGGGGGCACCGGGGAGCTGTTTTTT. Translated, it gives CASSLQQGGTGELFF.

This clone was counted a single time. The CDR3 DNA reads TGTGCCAGCAGTGAGGGGCGACAGGGGTGGAGGGATGAGCAGTTCTTC. Translating it yields CASSEGRQGWRDEQFF. The chain recombines TRBV6-1 with TRBJ2-1, with 8 nucleotides matching TRBD1. Germline V gene lookup returns CDR1 MNHNS and CDR2 SASEGT. The CDR3 has 16 amino acids. Trimming took 3 bases from V and 8 from J; bases not matched to a gene: 12.

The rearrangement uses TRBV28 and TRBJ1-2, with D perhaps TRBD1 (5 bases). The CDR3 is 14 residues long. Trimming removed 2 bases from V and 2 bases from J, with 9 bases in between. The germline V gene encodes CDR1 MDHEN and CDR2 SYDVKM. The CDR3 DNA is TGTGCCAGCAGTTTACGGGGGAGCAACTATGGCTACACCTTC. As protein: CASSLRGSNYGYTF.

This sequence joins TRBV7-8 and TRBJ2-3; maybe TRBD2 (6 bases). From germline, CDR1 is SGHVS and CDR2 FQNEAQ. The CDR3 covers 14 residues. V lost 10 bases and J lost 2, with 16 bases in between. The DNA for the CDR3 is TGTGCCACCCGGGGAGGACTACCCACAGATACGCAGTATTTT. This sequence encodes CATRGGLPTDTQYF.

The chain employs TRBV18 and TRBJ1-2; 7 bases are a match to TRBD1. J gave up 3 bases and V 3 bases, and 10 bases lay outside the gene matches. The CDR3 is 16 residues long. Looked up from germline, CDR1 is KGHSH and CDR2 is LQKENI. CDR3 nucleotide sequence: TGTGCCAGCTCACCCCAAGGGCGACAGGGATACTATGGCTACACCTTC. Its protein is CASSPQGRQGYYGYTF.

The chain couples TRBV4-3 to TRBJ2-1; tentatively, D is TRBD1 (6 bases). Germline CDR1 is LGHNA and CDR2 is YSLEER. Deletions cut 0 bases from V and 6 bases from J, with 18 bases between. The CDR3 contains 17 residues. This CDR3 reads CASSQEYPPGAFNEQFF. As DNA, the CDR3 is TGCGCCAGCAGCCAAGAGTACCCGCCAGGGGCTTTCAATGAGCAGTTCTTC.

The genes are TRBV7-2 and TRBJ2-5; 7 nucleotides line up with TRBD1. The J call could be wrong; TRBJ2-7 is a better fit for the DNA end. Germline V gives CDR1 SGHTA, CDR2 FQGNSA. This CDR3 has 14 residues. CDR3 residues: CASTSGQLNYEQYF. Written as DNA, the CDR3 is TGTGCCAGCACCTCGGGACAGCTAAACTACGAGCAGTACTTC.

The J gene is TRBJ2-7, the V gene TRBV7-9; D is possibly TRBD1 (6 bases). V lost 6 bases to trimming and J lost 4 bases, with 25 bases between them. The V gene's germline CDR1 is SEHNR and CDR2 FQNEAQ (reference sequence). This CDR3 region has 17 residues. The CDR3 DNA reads TGTGCCAGCAGGCCTAGCTCGGGACAAAAACTCTTATACGAGCAGTACTTC. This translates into CASRPSSGQKLLYEQYF.

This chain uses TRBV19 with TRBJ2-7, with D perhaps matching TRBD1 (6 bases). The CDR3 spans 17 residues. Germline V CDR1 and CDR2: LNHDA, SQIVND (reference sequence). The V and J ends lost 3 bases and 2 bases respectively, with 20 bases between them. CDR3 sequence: CASSIGQGRPNAYEQYF. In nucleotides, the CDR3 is TGTGCCAGTAGTATCGGGCAGGGGCGCCCCAACGCCTACGAGCAGTACTTC. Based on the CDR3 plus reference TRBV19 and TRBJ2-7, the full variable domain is DGGITQSPKYLFRKEGQNVTLSCEQNLNHDAMYWYRQDPGQGLRLIYYSQIVNDFQKGDIAEGYSVSREKKESFPLTVTSAQKNPTAFYLCASSIGQGRPNAYEQYFGPGTRLTVT.

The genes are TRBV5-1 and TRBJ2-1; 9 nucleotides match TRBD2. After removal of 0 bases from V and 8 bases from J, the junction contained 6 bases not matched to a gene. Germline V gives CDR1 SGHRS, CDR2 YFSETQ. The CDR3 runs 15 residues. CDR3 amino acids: CASSLGGLALHEQFF. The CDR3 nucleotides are TGCGCCAGCAGCTTGGGCGGACTAGCGTTGCATGAGCAGTTCTTC.

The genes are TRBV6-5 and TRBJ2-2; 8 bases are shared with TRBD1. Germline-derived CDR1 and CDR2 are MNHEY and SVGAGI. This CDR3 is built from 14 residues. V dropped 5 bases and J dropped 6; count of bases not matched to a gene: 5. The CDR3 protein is CASSPDRDAGELFF. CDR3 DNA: TGTGCCAGCAGTCCGGACAGGGACGCCGGGGAGCTGTTTTTT.

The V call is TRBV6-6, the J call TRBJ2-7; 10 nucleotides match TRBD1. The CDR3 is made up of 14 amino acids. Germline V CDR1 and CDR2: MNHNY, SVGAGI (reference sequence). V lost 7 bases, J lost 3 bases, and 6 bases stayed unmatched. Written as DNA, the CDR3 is TGTGCCAGCATAGGGGGACAGGGGTTCTACGAGCAGTACTTC. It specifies CASIGGQGFYEQYF.